This is a list of T cell receptor beta chains from one sample in a study of response to subunit inactivated influenza vaccine. Via MiXCR, TCRdb re-called the RT-PCR reads, giving one row per CDR3 protein. The sample carries 300,000 to 350,000 distinct CDR3 sequences, 22% recorded once. Sample: PBMCs from blood, taken 21 months after vaccination. These receptors were taken from a man aged 50-75 years who received an inactivated influenza vaccine. Both conserved end residues are part of each CDR3. D genes are given only for firm matches. The size of a clone is reported for some rows only, either as once, few or many, or as a class for expanded clones.

>TRBV29-1|TRBJ2-7|many|12|.
CSVEFSSHEQYF
TGCAGCGTTGAATTCAGCAGCCACGAGCAGTACTTC
>TRBV12-3/TRBV12-4|TRBJ2-1|.|15|TRBD1
CASSYTGGNGDEQFF
TGTGCCAGCAGTTATACAGGGGGGAATGGGGATGAGCAGTTCTTC
>TRBV7-9|TRBJ1-1|few|13|.
CASSLGGKTQAFF
TGTGCCAGCAGCTTAGGGGGAAAAACCCAAGCTTTCTTT
>TRBV18|TRBJ2-7|.|13|.
CASSLRDQYEQYF
TGTGCCAGCTCACTCCGGGACCAATACGAGCAGTACTTC
>TRBV2|TRBJ2-5|.|17|TRBD2
CASSDWGLAGAQETQYF
TGTGCCAGCAGTGACTGGGGACTAGCGGGGGCCCAAGAGACCCAGTACTTC
>TRBV6-2/TRBV6-3|TRBJ2-5|.|15|TRBD1
CASTMTGGNQETQYF
TGTGCCAGCACTATGACAGGGGGCAACCAAGAGACCCAGTACTTC
>TRBV7-8|TRBJ1-1|.|17|.
CASSSVWGTRGVTEAFF
TGTGCCAGCAGCTCCGTTTGGGGCACAAGAGGGGTCACTGAAGCTTTCTTT
>TRBV7-9|TRBJ2-7|.|15|TRBD2
CASSTWRESSYEQYF
TGTGCCAGCAGTACATGGCGGGAGAGCTCCTACGAGCAGTACTTC
>TRBV4-3|TRBJ2-5|once|15|.
CASSQDLLIQETQYF
TGCGCCAGCAGCCAAGATTTACTAATCCAAGAGACCCAGTACTTC
>TRBV4-3|TRBJ1-6|.|19|.
CASSQDGAGESSYNSPLHF
TGCGCCAGCAGCCAAGACGGGGCCGGGGAGAGCTCCTATAATTCACCCCTCCACTTT
>TRBV4-2|TRBJ2-3|.|14|.
CASSQDLWPDQQYF
TGTGCCAGCAGCCAAGATTTGTGGCCGGACCAACAGTATTTT
>TRBV6-1|TRBJ1-1|many|13|.
CASSGTENTEAFF
TGTGCCAGCAGTGGGACAGAGAACACTGAAGCTTTCTTT
>TRBV28|TRBJ2-5|.|17|TRBD2
CASSLGGGTSFRETQYF
TGTGCCAGCAGCCTAGGAGGCGGGACTAGCTTCCGAGAGACCCAGTACTTC
>TRBV27|TRBJ1-4|.|18|TRBD1
CASSETGAGSATNEKLFF
TGTGCCAGCAGTGAGACAGGGGCAGGCAGTGCAACTAATGAAAAACTGTTTTTT
>TRBV20-1|TRBJ1-2|.|15|.
CSASPTGGVDYGYTF
TGCAGTGCTAGTCCGACGGGCGGGGTAGACTATGGCTACACCTTC
>TRBV28|TRBJ2-5|.|13|.
CASIAAGQETQYF
TGTGCCAGTATCGCCGCGGGCCAAGAGACCCAGTACTTC
>TRBV29-1|TRBJ2-5|many|13|.
CSVEGHPGETQYF
TGCAGCGTTGAAGGGCACCCCGGGGAGACCCAGTACTTC
>TRBV10-3|TRBJ1-2|.|17|TRBD1
CAISEPMTGTFNYGYTF
TGTGCCATCAGTGAGCCGATGACAGGGACCTTTAACTATGGCTACACCTTC
>TRBV6-6|TRBJ1-6|few|13|.
CASSRAANSPLHF
TGTGCCAGCTCAAGGGCAGCAAATTCACCCCTCCACTTT
>TRBV6-5|TRBJ2-3|.|14|.
CASSYSSRIDTQYF
TGTGCCAGCAGTTACTCGAGTCGGATAGATACGCAGTATTTT
>TRBV2|TRBJ1-5|few|15|.
CASSDKLRGNQPQHF
TGTGCCAGCAGTGATAAACTAAGGGGCAATCAGCCCCAGCATTTT
>TRBV5-1|TRBJ2-5|few|17|TRBD2
CASSLFSSGVLQETQYF
TGCGCCAGCAGCTTGTTCTCTAGCGGGGTCCTCCAAGAGACCCAGTACTTC
>TRBV29-1|TRBJ1-2|many|14|.
CSAEGESLKGGYTF
TGCAGCGCCGAGGGGGAGTCTCTCAAGGGGGGCTACACCTTC
>TRBV7-2|TRBJ1-5|many|13|.
CASSLRGRQPQHF
TGTGCCAGCAGCTTGAGGGGGAGGCAGCCCCAGCATTTT
>TRBV20-1|TRBJ1-2|many|14|TRBD1
CSARDRGQNYGYTF
TGCAGTGCTAGAGATCGGGGACAGAACTATGGCTACACCTTC
>TRBV9|TRBJ1-1|.|13|.
CASSPDRHTEAFF
TGTGCCAGCAGCCCCGACAGACACACTGAAGCTTTCTTT
>TRBV20-1|TRBJ1-5|.|13|.
CSARVPGGQPQHF
TGCAGTGCTAGAGTACCTGGAGGGCAGCCCCAGCATTTT
>TRBV20-1|TRBJ2-1|once|14|.
CSARQGGFQAEQFF
TGCAGTGCTAGACAGGGAGGTTTTCAGGCTGAGCAGTTCTTC
>TRBV27|TRBJ1-2|.|15|.
CASSRLSGGDYGYTF
TGTGCCAGCAGTAGGCTGTCGGGGGGCGACTATGGCTACACCTTC
>TRBV20-1|TRBJ2-1|.|17|.
CSARLGPSVGRIGEQFF
TGCAGTGCTAGATTGGGTCCTAGCGTCGGCCGAATCGGTGAGCAGTTCTTC
>TRBV7-9|TRBJ2-1|few|16|TRBD2
CASSAPGLAGVHEQFF
TGTGCCAGCAGCGCGCCGGGACTAGCGGGAGTACATGAGCAGTTCTTC
>TRBV27|TRBJ2-1|.|14|.
CASSLVGALHEQFF
TGTGCCAGCAGTTTAGTTGGGGCGTTACATGAGCAGTTCTTC
>TRBV29-1|TRBJ2-3|.|10|.
CSVQGDTQYF
TGCAGCGTTCAGGGGGATACGCAGTATTTT
>TRBV28|TRBJ1-5|many|14|.
CASSLRAGNQPQHF
TGTGCCAGCAGTTTAAGGGCAGGGAATCAGCCCCAGCATTTT
>TRBV6-2/TRBV6-3|TRBJ1-5|few|16|.
CASSYARGGVNQPQHF
TGTGCCAGCAGTTACGCGAGGGGGGGGGTAAATCAGCCCCAGCATTTT
>TRBV5-1|TRBJ1-2|many|13|.
CASSQTDYYGYTF
TGCGCCAGCAGCCAGACGGATTACTATGGCTACACCTTC
>TRBV15|TRBJ2-2|.|14|.
CATSRVRVGGELFF
TGTGCCACCAGCAGAGTGAGGGTAGGCGGGGAGCTGTTTTTT
>TRBV5-1|TRBJ1-6|.|15|.
CASSLGGGGTSPLHF
TGCGCCAGCAGCCTTGGGGGAGGGGGAACCTCACCCCTCCACTTT
>TRBV4-2|TRBJ1-1|few|16|TRBD1
CASSHDRGGVNTEAFF
TGTGCCAGCAGCCATGACAGGGGAGGGGTGAACACTGAAGCTTTCTTT
>TRBV20-1|TRBJ1-2|.|16|.
CSATPITGNLNYGYTF
TGCAGTGCTACCCCGATAACAGGGAATCTCAACTATGGCTACACCTTC
>TRBV20-1|TRBJ1-5|few|13|.
CSARKPGSQPQHF
TGCAGTGCTAGAAAACCTGGCAGCCAGCCCCAGCATTTT
>TRBV29-1|TRBJ1-4|many|11|.
CSVARAEKLFF
TGCAGCGTTGCCAGGGCGGAAAAACTGTTTTTT
>TRBV29-1|TRBJ2-1|.|15|.
CSVEGLRGSYNEQFF
TGCAGCGTGGAAGGTTTACGGGGCTCCTACAATGAGCAGTTCTTC
>TRBV7-9|TRBJ1-2|few|13|.
CASSRNWPIGYTF
TGTGCCAGCAGCCGAAACTGGCCTATTGGCTACACCTTC
>TRBV6-5|TRBJ1-5|many|18|.
CASSYSSRGRYSNQPQHF
TGTGCCAGCAGTTACTCGAGTAGGGGGAGGTATAGCAATCAGCCCCAGCATTTT
>TRBV6-6|TRBJ1-2|few|13|TRBD1
CASSYGQGFGYTF
TGTGCCAGCAGTTACGGACAGGGGTTTGGCTACACCTTC
>TRBV28|TRBJ1-1|.|15|.
CASSPWVAMNTEAFF
TGTGCCAGCAGTCCTTGGGTAGCCATGAACACTGAAGCTTTCTTT
>TRBV5-4|TRBJ2-7|.|14|TRBD2
CASRKAGGPHEQYF
TGTGCCAGCAGAAAAGCGGGAGGGCCCCACGAGCAGTACTTC
>TRBV6-2/TRBV6-3|TRBJ2-7|.|14|.
CASSDFRTSYEQYF
TGTGCCAGCTCGGACTTTCGAACCTCCTACGAGCAGTACTTC
>TRBV20-1|TRBJ1-1|few|13|.
CSAREGSDTEAFF
TGCAGTGCTAGAGAAGGTTCGGACACTGAAGCTTTCTTT
>TRBV6-1|TRBJ1-4|.|15|TRBD1
CASRPGTGENEKLFF
TGTGCCAGCAGGCCCGGGACAGGGGAAAATGAAAAACTGTTTTTT
>TRBV7-8|TRBJ1-3|few|16|.
CASSPRASPSGNTIYF
TGTGCCAGCAGCCCCCGGGCCTCACCCTCTGGAAACACCATATATTTT